A selection of T cell receptor beta chains follows, all from one sample in a study of T cell repertoires in cytomegalovirus infection. These receptors have no identified antigens. MiXCR, run by TCRdb on the reads, gives a single entry per CDR3 protein. The table records about 47,000 distinct CDR3 sequences, roughly a fifth of them present only once. The sequencing used CD8+ T cells from cultured PBMCs, collected from culture after CMV antigen stimulation. The receptors derive from a human donor in good health (CMV status not recorded). Some clones in this sample may be carry-over from other donors' samples. Both conserved end residues are part of each CDR3. Fields, in order: clone size, D gene, V gene, CDR3 length, J gene, CDR3 protein, CDR3 DNA. A D gene is named only where the DNA matches it firmly. Size is stated for part of the rows, as once, few or many counts, or as a class when the clone is expanded.

size: few
D: .
V: TRBV7-9
length: 15
J: TRBJ2-5
CDR3: CASSLRSRAQETQYF
DNA: TGTGCCAGCAGCCTCAGGTCGAGAGCCCAAGAGACCCAGTACTTC

size: .
D: .
V: TRBV12-3/TRBV12-4
length: 15
J: TRBJ2-4
CDR3: CASSPAPQGGDIQYF
DNA: TGTGCCAGCAGTCCCGCACCACAGGGAGGAGACATTCAGTACTTC

size: .
D: TRBD2
V: TRBV7-6
length: 14
J: TRBJ2-3
CDR3: CAGSFGGGSDTQYF
DNA: TGTGCCGGCAGCTTCGGCGGGGGTAGTGATACGCAGTATTTT

size: .
D: .
V: TRBV4-1
length: 12
J: TRBJ1-2
CDR3: CASSQDRAGRTF
DNA: TGCGCCAGCAGCCAAGATCGGGCGGGAAGGACCTTC

size: few
D: .
V: TRBV6-2/TRBV6-3
length: 14
J: TRBJ2-2
CDR3: CASSYGGFTGELFF
DNA: TGTGCCAGCAGTTACGGGGGGTTCACCGGGGAGCTGTTTTTT

size: few
D: .
V: TRBV7-9
length: 15
J: TRBJ2-6
CDR3: CASSLVSAGANVLTF
DNA: TGTGCCAGCAGCTTAGTCTCGGCTGGGGCCAACGTCCTGACTTTC

size: .
D: .
V: TRBV7-8
length: 14
J: TRBJ1-1
CDR3: CASSPSLVDTEAFF
DNA: TGTGCCAGCAGCCCGAGCCTTGTGGACACTGAAGCTTTCTTT

size: .
D: .
V: TRBV12-3/TRBV12-4
length: 17
J: TRBJ1-4
CDR3: CASSLYGDTATNEKLFF
DNA: TGTGCCAGCAGTTTATACGGGGACACCGCAACTAATGAAAAACTGTTTTTT

size: .
D: .
V: TRBV28
length: 15
J: TRBJ1-4
CDR3: CASSLEQGDNEKLFF
DNA: TGTGCCAGCAGTCTGGAACAGGGAGATAATGAAAAACTGTTTTTT

size: few
D: TRBD1
V: TRBV28
length: 18
J: TRBJ2-5
CDR3: CASSGGLGAGGFQETQYF
DNA: TGTGCCAGCAGTGGGGGTCTTGGGGCAGGGGGTTTCCAAGAGACCCAGTACTTC

size: .
D: .
V: TRBV7-9
length: 12
J: TRBJ2-7
CDR3: CASSLGLNEQYF
DNA: TGTGCCAGCAGCCTGGGACTGAACGAGCAGTACTTC

size: .
D: .
V: TRBV7-9
length: 15
J: TRBJ1-2
CDR3: CASSPPRTAGDGYTF
DNA: TGTGCCAGCAGCCCGCCCAGGACGGCCGGGGATGGCTACACCTTC

size: few
D: .
V: TRBV19
length: 14
J: TRBJ1-1
CDR3: CASSPSGLGAEAFF
DNA: TGTGCCAGTAGCCCTTCAGGGCTGGGGGCTGAAGCTTTCTTT

size: .
D: .
V: TRBV4-3
length: 15
J: TRBJ1-1
CDR3: CASSQKGLMNTEAFF
DNA: TGCGCCAGCAGCCAAAAGGGGCTGATGAACACTGAAGCTTTCTTT

size: few
D: TRBD1
V: TRBV4-3
length: 16
J: TRBJ1-4
CDR3: CASSQGSQGAQEKLFF
DNA: TGCGCCAGCAGCCAAGGGTCACAGGGGGCTCAGGAAAAACTGTTTTTT

size: .
D: TRBD1
V: TRBV7-2
length: 14
J: TRBJ2-7
CDR3: CASSFKTGYDEQYF
DNA: TGTGCCAGCAGCTTTAAGACAGGGTACGACGAGCAGTACTTC

size: .
D: TRBD1
V: TRBV7-9
length: 13
J: TRBJ1-1
CDR3: CASSWTGTDLTLF
DNA: TGTGCCAGCAGCTGGACTGGGACAGACCTTACACTCTTT

size: .
D: .
V: TRBV15
length: 15
J: TRBJ1-4
CDR3: CATSGYTPTNEKLFF
DNA: TGTGCCACCAGCGGGTACACCCCAACTAATGAAAAACTGTTTTTT

size: .
D: TRBD2
V: TRBV6-2/TRBV6-3
length: 20
J: TRBJ2-1
CDR3: CASPAGGLAGASLSYNEQFF
DNA: TGTGCCAGTCCAGCGGGGGGACTAGCGGGGGCTAGCTTGTCCTACAATGAGCAGTTCTTC

size: few
D: .
V: TRBV6-6
length: 15
J: TRBJ1-4
CDR3: CASSYRSGLSEKLFF
DNA: TGTGCCAGCAGTTACCGATCAGGCCTTTCTGAAAAACTGTTTTTT

size: .
D: .
V: TRBV15
length: 12
J: TRBJ2-3
CDR3: CATSGNPDRQYF
DNA: TGTGCCACCAGCGGTAATCCGGACAGGCAGTATTTT

size: .
D: TRBD1
V: TRBV27
length: 15
J: TRBJ1-6
CDR3: CASSPRDRANSPLHF
DNA: TGTGCCAGCAGTCCAAGGGACAGGGCGAATTCACCCCTCCACTTT

size: few
D: .
V: TRBV4-3
length: 16
J: TRBJ1-1
CDR3: CASSQKQGSWNTEAFF
DNA: TGCGCCAGCAGCCAAAAACAGGGATCGTGGAACACTGAAGCTTTCTTT

size: few
D: .
V: TRBV20-1
length: 13
J: TRBJ2-7
CDR3: CSARPKSYYEQYF
DNA: TGCAGTGCTAGACCCAAATCCTATTACGAGCAGTACTTC

size: .
D: TRBD1
V: TRBV12-3/TRBV12-4
length: 14
J: TRBJ2-2
CDR3: CASSLDRVPGELFF
DNA: TGTGCCAGCAGTTTGGACAGGGTACCCGGGGAGCTGTTTTTT

size: few
D: .
V: TRBV4-1
length: 13
J: TRBJ2-1
CDR3: CASSQDSDNEQFF
DNA: TGCGCCAGCAGCCAAGACTCGGACAATGAGCAGTTCTTC

size: few
D: .
V: TRBV25-1
length: 13
J: TRBJ1-1
CDR3: CASKRGGNTEAFF
DNA: TGTGCCAGCAAGCGGGGGGGGAACACTGAAGCTTTCTTT

size: .
D: TRBD1
V: TRBV4-1
length: 19
J: TRBJ1-4
CDR3: CASSQVTGDRRILNEKLFF
DNA: TGCGCCAGCAGCCAAGTCACAGGGGACCGCCGAATCCTTAATGAAAAACTGTTTTTT